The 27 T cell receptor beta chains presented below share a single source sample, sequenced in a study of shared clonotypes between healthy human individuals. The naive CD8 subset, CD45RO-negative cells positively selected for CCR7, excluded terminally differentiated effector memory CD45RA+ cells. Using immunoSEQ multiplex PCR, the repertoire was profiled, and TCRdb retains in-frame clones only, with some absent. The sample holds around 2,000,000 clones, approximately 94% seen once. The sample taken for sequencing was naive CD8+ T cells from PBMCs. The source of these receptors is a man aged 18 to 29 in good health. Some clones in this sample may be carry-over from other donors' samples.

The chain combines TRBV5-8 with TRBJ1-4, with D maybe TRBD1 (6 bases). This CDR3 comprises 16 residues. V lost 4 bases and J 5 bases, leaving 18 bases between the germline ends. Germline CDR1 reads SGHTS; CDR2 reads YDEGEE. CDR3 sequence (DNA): TGTGCCAGCAGCCCCGACCGGGAGGGGGAAAATGAAAAACTGTTTTTT. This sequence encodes CASSPDREGENEKLFF.

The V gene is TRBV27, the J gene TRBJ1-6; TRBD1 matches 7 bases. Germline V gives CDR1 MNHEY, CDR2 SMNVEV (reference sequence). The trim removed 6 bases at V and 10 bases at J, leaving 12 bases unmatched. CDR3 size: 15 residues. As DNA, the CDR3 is TGTGCCAGCAGAACCTCGACAGGGTCGTGGTCACCCCTCCACTTT. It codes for CASRTSTGSWSPLHF.

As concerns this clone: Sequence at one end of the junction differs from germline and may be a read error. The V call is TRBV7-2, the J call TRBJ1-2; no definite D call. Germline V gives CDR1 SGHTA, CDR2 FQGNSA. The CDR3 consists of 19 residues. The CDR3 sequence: CASSLSHSKRPSTKYGYTF. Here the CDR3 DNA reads TGTGCCAGCAGCTTATCCCACAGCAAGAGACCATCAACTAAATATGGCTACACCTTC.

Here the CDR3 reads CASSPRSAGLLSEQYF. The CDR3 DNA reads TGCGCCAGCAGCCCCCGGTCAGCGGGTCTTCTGAGTGAGCAGTACTTC. This chain uses TRBV4-1 with TRBJ2-7; weak D call: TRBD2 (6 bases). V gave up 4 bases and J gave up 7 bases, with 23 bases separating them. CDR3 length equals 16 residues. The V gene's germline CDR1 is MGHRA and CDR2 YSYEKL.

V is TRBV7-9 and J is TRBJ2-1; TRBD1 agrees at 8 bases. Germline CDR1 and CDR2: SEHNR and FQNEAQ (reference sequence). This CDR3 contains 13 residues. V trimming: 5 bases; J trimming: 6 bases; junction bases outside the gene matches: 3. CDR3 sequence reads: CASSDDRGNEQFF. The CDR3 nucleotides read TGTGCCAGCAGCGATGACAGGGGCAATGAGCAGTTCTTC.

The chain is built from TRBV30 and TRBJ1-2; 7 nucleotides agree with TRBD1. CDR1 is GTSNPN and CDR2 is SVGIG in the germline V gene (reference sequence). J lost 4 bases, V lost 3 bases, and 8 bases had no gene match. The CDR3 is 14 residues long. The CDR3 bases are TGTGCCTGGAGCAGGGACAGTACTTTCTATGGCTACACCTTC. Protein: CAWSRDSTFYGYTF.

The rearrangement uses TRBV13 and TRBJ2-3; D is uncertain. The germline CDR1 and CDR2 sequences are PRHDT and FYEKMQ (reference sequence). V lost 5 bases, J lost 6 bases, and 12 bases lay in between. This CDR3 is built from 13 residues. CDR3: CASSPALVDTQYF. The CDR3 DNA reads TGTGCCAGCAGCCCTGCGCTTGTGGATACGCAGTATTTT.

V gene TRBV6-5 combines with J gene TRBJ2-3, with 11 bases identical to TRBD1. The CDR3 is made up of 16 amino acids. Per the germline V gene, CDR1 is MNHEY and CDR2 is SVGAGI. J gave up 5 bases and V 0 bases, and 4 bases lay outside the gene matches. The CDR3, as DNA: TGTGCCAGCAGTTACTCTTTGGACAGGGGGCGAGATACGCAGTATTTT. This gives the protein CASSYSLDRGRDTQYF.

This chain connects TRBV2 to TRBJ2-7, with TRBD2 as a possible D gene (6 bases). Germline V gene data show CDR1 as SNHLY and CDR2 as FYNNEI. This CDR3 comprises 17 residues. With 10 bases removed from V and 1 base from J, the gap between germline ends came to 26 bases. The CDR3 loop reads CATTLVSLAAGSYEQYF. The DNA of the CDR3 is TGTGCCACCACCTTGGTTTCCCTGGCGGCGGGGTCCTACGAGCAGTACTTC.

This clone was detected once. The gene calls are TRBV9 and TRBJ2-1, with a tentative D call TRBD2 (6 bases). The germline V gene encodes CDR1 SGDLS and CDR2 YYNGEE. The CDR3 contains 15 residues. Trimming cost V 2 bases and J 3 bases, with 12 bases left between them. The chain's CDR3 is CASSVSGAGYNEQFF. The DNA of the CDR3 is TGTGCCAGCAGCGTGTCGGGAGCTGGCTACAATGAGCAGTTCTTC.

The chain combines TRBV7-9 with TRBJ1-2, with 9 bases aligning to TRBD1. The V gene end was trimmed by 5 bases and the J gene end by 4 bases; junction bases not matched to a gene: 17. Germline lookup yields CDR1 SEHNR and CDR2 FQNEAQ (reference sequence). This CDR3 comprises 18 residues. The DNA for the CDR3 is TGTGCCAGCAGCCCTACGACTAATACAGGGGGCTTTGGCTATGGCTACACCTTC. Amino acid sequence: CASSPTTNTGGFGYGYTF.

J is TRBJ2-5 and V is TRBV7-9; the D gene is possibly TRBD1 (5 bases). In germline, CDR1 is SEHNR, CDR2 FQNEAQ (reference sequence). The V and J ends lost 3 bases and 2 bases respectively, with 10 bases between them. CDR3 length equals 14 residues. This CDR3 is CASSFGAAQETQYF. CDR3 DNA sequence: TGTGCCAGCAGCTTTGGGGCAGCTCAAGAGACCCAGTACTTC.

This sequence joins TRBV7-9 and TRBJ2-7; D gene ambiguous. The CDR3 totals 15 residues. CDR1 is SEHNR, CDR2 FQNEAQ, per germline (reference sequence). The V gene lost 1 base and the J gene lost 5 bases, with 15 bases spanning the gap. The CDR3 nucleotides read TGTGCCAGCAGCTTAGGGCAGGTGGGCCTAAACGAGCAGTACTTC. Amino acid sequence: CASSLGQVGLNEQYF.

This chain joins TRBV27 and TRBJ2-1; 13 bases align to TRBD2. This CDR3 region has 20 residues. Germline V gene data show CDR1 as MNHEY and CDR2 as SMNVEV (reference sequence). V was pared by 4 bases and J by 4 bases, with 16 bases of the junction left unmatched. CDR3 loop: CASSWGFFRTSGSQYNEQFF. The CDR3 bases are TGTGCCAGCAGTTGGGGCTTTTTCCGGACTAGCGGGAGTCAGTACAATGAGCAGTTCTTC.

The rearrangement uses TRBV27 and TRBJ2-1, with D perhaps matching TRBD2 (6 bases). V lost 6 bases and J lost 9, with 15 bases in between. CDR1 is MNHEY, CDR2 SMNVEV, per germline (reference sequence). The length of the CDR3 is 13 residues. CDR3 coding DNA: TGTGCCAGCAGCCCCACGGGGGTGACTGAGCAGTTCTTC. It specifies CASSPTGVTEQFF.

The CDR3 is CASTDRGRETQYF. The CDR3 region has the DNA TGTGCCAGCACGGACAGGGGTCGAGAGACCCAGTACTTC. The chain uses TRBV2 and TRBJ2-5, with TRBD1 matching over 9 bases. Per germline, CDR1 SNHLY and CDR2 FYNNEI. This CDR3 has 13 amino acids. V gave up 7 bases and J gave up 4 bases; unmatched junction bases: 4.

The CDR3: CASSPEETQYF. The DNA of the CDR3 is TGTGCCAGCAGCCCGGAAGAGACCCAGTACTTC. The chain couples TRBV5-5 to TRBJ2-5, with D hard to call. V was shortened by 4 bases and J by 3 bases, with 4 bases between the two germline ends. The CDR3 is 11 residues long. CDR1 SGHKS and CDR2 YYEKEE come from the germline V gene (reference sequence).

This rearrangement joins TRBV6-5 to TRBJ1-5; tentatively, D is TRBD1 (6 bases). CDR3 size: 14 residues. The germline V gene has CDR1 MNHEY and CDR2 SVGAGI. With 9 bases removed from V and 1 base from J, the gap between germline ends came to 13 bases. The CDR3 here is CARGGALSNQPQHF. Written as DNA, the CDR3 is TGTGCCAGAGGGGGGGCGTTGAGCAATCAGCCCCAGCATTTT.

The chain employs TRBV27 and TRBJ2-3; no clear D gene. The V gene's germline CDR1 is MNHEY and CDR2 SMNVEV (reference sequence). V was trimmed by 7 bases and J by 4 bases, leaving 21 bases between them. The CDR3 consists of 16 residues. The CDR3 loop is CASTLLGVSSPDTQYF. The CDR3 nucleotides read TGTGCCAGCACCTTGCTGGGCGTTTCATCCCCAGATACGCAGTATTTT.

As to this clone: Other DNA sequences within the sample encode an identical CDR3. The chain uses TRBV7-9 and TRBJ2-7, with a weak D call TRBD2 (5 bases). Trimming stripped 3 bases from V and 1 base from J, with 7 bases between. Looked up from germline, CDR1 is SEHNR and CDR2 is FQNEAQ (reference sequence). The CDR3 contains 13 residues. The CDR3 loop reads CASSFRGSYEQYF. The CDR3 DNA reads TGTGCCAGCAGCTTTCGGGGATCCTACGAGCAGTACTTC. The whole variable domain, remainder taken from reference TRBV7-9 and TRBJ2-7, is DTGVSQNPRHKITKRGQNVTFRCDPISEHNRLYWYRQTLGQGPEFLTYFQNEAQLEKSRLLSDRFSAERPKGSFSTLEIQRTEQGDSAMYLCASSFRGSYEQYFGPGTRLTVT.

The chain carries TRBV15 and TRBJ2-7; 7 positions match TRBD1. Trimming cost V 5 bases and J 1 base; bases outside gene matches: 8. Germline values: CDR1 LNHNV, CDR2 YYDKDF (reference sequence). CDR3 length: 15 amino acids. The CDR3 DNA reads TGTGCCACCAGCTTAGGACAGGCGTTATCCTACGAGCAGTACTTC. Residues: CATSLGQALSYEQYF.

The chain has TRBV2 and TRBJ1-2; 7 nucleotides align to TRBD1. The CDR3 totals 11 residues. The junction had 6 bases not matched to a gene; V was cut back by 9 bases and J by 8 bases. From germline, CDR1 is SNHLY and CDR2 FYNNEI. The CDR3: CASPPGGGYTF. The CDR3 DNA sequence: TGTGCCAGTCCCCCAGGGGGAGGCTACACCTTC.

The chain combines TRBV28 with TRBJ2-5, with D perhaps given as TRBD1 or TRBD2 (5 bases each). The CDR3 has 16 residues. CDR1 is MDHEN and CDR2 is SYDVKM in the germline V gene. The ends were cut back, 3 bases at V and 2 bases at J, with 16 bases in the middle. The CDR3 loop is CASSFRNIWGQETQYF. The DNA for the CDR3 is TGTGCCAGCAGTTTCCGCAACATTTGGGGGCAAGAGACCCAGTACTTC.

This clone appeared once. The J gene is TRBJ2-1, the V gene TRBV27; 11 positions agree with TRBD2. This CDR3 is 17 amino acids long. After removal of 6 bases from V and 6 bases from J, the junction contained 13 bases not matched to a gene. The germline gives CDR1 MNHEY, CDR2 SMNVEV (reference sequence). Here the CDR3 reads CASSPDFPGLAANEQFF. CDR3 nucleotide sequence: TGTGCCAGCAGCCCCGATTTCCCGGGACTAGCGGCCAATGAGCAGTTCTTC.

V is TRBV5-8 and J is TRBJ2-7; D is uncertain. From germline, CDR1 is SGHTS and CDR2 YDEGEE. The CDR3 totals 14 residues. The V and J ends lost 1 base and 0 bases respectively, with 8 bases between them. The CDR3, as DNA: TGTGCCAGCAGCTTGCGTCGTTCCTCCTACGAGCAGTACTTC. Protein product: CASSLRRSSYEQYF.

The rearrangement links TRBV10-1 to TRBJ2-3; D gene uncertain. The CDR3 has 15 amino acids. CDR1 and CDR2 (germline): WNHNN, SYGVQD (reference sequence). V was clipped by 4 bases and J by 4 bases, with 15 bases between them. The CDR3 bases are TGCGCCAGCAGTGGAGACACTCTTAGGGCAGATACGCAGTATTTT. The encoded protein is CASSGDTLRADTQYF.

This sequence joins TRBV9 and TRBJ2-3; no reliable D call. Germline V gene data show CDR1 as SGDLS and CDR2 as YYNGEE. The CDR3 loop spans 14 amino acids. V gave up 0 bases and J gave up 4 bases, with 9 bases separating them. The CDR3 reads CASSVALGADTQYF. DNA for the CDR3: TGTGCCAGCAGCGTAGCCCTAGGTGCAGATACGCAGTATTTT. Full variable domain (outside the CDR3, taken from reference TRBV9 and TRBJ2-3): DSGVTQTPKHLITATGQRVTLRCSPRSGDLSVYWYQQSLDQGLQFLIQYYNGEERAKGNILERFSAQQFPDLHSELNLSSLELGDSALYFCASSVALGADTQYFGPGTRLTVL.